This T cell receptor (beta chain) was documented in a study of T cell responses to AZD1222 COVID-19 vaccine. Findings and limits, study-wide: Most donors were white British, females outnumbered males, and clonal diversity was possibly underestimated. Seropositive AZD1222 recipients at baseline numbered only five or six. Spike-wide coverage was observed for vaccine-associated CD4 TCRs, with dominant responses at 160-218 and 743-854.

TCRdb's table, derived via immunoSEQ multiplex PCR, lists solely in-frame clones and lacks some. The sample consists of 150,000 to 200,000 clones, about 92% of them appearing once. A note on this clone: Its target is not known.

V was pared by 2 bases and J by 5 bases, with 7 bases between. The CDR3 spans 13 residues. The germline V gene encodes CDR1 KGHSH and CDR2 LQKENI. This TCR came from an adult who received the AZD1222 COVID-19 vaccine. The starting material was peripheral blood, obtained 28 days after the second AZD1222 dose. The chain links TRBV18 to TRBJ2-1; D gene uncertain. The CDR3 is CASSPYFDNEQFF. CDR3 DNA sequence: TGTGCCAGCTCACCATATTTCGACAATGAGCAGTTCTTC.